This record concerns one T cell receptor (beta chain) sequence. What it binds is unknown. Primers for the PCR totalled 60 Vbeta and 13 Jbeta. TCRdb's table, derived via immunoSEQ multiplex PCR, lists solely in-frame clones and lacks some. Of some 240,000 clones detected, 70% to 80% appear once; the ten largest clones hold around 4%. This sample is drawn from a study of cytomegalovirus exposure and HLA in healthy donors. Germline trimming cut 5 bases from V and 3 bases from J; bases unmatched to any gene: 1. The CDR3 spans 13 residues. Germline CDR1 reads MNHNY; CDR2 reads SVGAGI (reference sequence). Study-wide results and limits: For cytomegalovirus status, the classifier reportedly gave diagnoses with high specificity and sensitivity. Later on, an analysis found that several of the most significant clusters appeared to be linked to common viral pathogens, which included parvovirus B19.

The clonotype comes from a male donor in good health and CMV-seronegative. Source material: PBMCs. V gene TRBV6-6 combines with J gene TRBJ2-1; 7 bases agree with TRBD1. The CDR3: CASSTGDYNEQFF. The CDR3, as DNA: TGTGCCAGCAGTACAGGGGACTACAATGAGCAGTTCTTC.